This TCR beta chain stems from a study of T cell responses to AZD1222 COVID-19 vaccine. Profiling relied on immunoSEQ multiplex PCR, and the TCRdb table lists in-frame clones only, not all of them. This sample has 150,000 or so clones, with about 90% found just once. Points on this clone: Its antigen is undetermined.

Study-wide results and limits: Only five to seven AZD1222 recipients were seropositive at baseline. Donors, mostly white British, included more females; clonal diversity was possibly underestimated.

Recipients boosted at about 4 weeks or about 12 weeks are pooled. The clonotype comes from an adult who received the AZD1222 COVID-19 vaccine. This sample comprised peripheral blood, obtained 28 days after the second AZD1222 dose.

CDR3: CASSHLSTGLLLQREGPPDTQYF. The CDR3 DNA reads as TGTGCCAGCAGCCATCTATCGACCGGCCTATTACTTCAGCGGGAGGGCCCCCCAGATACGCAGTATTTT. The rearrangement links TRBV3-1 (or the pseudogene TRBV3-2) to TRBJ2-3; TRBD2 matches at 10 bases. Germline assignment: CDR1 LGHDT and CDR2 YNNKEL (reference sequence). J gave up 4 bases and V 3 bases, and 28 bases lay outside the gene matches. The CDR3 runs to 23 residues.